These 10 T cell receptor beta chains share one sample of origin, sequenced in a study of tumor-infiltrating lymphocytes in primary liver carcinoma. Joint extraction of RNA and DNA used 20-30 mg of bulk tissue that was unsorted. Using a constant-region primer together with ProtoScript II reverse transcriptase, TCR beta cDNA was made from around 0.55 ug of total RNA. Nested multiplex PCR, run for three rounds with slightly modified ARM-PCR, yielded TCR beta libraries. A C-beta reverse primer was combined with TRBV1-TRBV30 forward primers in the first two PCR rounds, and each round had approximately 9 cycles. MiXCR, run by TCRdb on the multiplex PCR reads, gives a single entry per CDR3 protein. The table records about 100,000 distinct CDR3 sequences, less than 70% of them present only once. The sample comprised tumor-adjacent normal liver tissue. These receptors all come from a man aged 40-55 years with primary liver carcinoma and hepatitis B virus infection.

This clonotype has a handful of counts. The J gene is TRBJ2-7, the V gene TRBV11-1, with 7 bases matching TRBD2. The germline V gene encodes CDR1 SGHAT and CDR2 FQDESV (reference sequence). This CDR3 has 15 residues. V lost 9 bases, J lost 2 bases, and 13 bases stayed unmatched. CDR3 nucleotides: TGTGCCAGTAGCGCCCGGGAGGATGATACCTACGAGCAGTACTTC. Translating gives CASSAREDDTYEQYF.

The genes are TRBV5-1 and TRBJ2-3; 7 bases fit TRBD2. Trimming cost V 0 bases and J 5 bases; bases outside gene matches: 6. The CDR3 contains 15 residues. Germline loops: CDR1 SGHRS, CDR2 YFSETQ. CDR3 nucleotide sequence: TGCGCCAGCAGCTTGGTATCCGCGGGAGTAGATACGCAGTATTTT. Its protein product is CASSLVSAGVDTQYF. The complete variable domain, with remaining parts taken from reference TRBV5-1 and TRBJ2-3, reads KAGVTQTPRYLIKTRGQQVTLSCSPISGHRSVSWYQQTPGQGLQFLFEYFSETQRNKGNFPGRFSGRQFSNSRSEMNVSTLELGDSALYLCASSLVSAGVDTQYFGPGTRLTVL.

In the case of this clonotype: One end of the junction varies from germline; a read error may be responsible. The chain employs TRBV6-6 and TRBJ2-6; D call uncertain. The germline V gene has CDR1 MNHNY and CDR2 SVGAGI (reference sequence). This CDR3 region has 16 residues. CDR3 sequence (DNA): TGCGCCAACAGTTACTCGGTGGCACCTGGGGCCAACGTCCTGACTTTC. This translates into CANSYSVAPGANVLTF.

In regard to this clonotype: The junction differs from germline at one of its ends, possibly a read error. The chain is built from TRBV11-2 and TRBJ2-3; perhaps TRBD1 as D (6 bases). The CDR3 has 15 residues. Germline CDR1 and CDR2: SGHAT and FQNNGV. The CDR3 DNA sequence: TGTGTCAGCAGCTTCCTTTACAGGGACGGGGATACGCAATATTTT. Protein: CVSSFLYRDGDTQYF.

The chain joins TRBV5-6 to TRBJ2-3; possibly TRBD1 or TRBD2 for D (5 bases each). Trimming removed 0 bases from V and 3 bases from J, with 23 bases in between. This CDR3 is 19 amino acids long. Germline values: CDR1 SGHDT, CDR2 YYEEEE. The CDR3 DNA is TGTGCCAGCAGCTTGGCCGGATCCGTAAGGGACGCCAGAACAGATACGCAGTATTTT. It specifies CASSLAGSVRDARTDTQYF.

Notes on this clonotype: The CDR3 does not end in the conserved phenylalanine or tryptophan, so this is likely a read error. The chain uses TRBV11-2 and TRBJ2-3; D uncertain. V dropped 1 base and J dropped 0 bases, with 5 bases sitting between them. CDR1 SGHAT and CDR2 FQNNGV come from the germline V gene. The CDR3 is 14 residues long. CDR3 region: CASSLGDSTDTQYY. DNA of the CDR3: TGTGCCAGCAGCTTAGGTGACAGCACAGATACGCAGTATTAT.

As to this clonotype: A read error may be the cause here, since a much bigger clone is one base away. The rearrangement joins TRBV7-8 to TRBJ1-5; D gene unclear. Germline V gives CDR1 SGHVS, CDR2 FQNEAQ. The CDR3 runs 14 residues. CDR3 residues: CANSLGAYNQPQHF. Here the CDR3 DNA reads TGTGCCAACAGCTTAGGCGCTTATAATCAGCCCCAGCATTTT.

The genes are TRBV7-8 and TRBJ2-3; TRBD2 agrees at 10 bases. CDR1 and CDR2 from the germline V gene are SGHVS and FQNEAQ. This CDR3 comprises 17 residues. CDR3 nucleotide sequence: TGTGCATGTAGCTTAGCCCAAGCGGGAGGGCCACATGATACGCAGTATTTT. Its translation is CACSLAQAGGPHDTQYF.

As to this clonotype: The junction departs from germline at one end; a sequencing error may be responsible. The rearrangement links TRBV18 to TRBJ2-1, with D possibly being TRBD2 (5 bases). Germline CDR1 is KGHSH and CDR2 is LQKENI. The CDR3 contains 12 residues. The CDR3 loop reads CVSSPLGNEQFF. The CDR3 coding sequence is TGTGTCAGCTCACCACTAGGGAATGAGCAGTTCTTC.

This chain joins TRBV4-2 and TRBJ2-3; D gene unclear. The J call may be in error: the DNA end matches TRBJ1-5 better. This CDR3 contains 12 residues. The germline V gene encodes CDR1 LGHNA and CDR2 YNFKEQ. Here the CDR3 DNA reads TGTGCCAGTGTGATTAGCACAGATACGCAGCATTTT. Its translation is CASVISTDTQHF.